These 32 T cell receptor beta chains were all obtained from the same sample, sequenced in a study of T cells in Graves' hyperthyroidism and ophthalmopathy. Amplification of TCR beta CDR3 regions used RNA as the template. A first-round RT-PCR of the TCR CDR3 used the HTBI primer set. Each CDR3 protein gets one entry after TCRdb re-called the multiplex PCR reads with MiXCR. The sample gives 730,000 or so distinct CDR3 sequences, 18% of which show up once; roughly 17% is in the top ten. Sequenced sample: blood. The receptors shown here come from a woman aged 50 to 60 with Graves' hyperthyroidism that later progressed to Graves' ophthalmopathy.

The rearrangement links TRBV25-1 to TRBJ2-5, with D possibly matching TRBD2 (5 bases). The germline V gene encodes CDR1 MGHDK and CDR2 SYGVNS. This CDR3 has 16 residues. Trimming removed 6 bases from V and 5 bases from J, with 22 bases in between. CDR3: CASSPGINTGSETQYF. The CDR3 DNA sequence: TGTGCCAGCAGCCCCGGGATAAATACGGGGAGTGAGACCCAGTACTTC.

This clonotype was seen many times. The chain couples TRBV27 to TRBJ2-2; 10 bases map to TRBD1. CDR3 length: 16 residues. CDR1 is MNHEY, CDR2 SMNVEV, per germline (reference sequence). Germline trimming cut 1 base from V and 6 bases from J; bases unmatched to any gene: 5. The CDR3 region has the DNA TGTGCCAGCAGTTTATTGACGGGACAGGGGCCCGGGGAGCTGTTTTTT. Protein: CASSLLTGQGPGELFF.

This clonotype appeared a few times. V usage is TRBV10-1 and J usage is TRBJ2-3; no definite D call. V was clipped by 4 bases and J by 4 bases, with 9 bases between them. Germline V CDR1 and CDR2: WNHNN, SYGVQD (reference sequence). The CDR3 is made up of 13 amino acids. The CDR3 reads CASSAVDADTQYF. The CDR3 bases are TGCGCCAGCAGTGCGGTGGACGCAGATACGCAGTATTTT.

Many counts were recorded for this clonotype. The V call is TRBV3-1, the J call TRBJ2-1, with D perhaps matching TRBD2 (6 bases). V lost 1 base to trimming and J lost 4 bases, with 11 bases between them. In germline, CDR1 is LGHDT, CDR2 YNNKEL (reference sequence). This CDR3 region has 15 residues. The CDR3 nucleotides are TGTGCCAGCAGCCAAGTTAGCGGAGAGTACAATGAGCAGTTCTTC. It encodes CASSQVSGEYNEQFF.

This clonotype was seen more than once but under ten times. This sequence joins TRBV6-2 or TRBV6-3 and TRBJ2-1; D possibly matches TRBD1 or TRBD2 (5 bases each). The CDR3 runs to 20 residues. V lost 2 bases and J lost 0, with 23 bases in between. Germline CDR1 reads MNHEY; CDR2 reads SVGEGT. The CDR3 DNA is TGTGCCAGCAGTTACCCCGGTGGGACGGGGAAGATGAGCTCCTACAATGAGCAGTTCTTC. Translation gives CASSYPGGTGKMSSYNEQFF.

In this sample, this clonotype turned up many times. The V gene is TRBV12-3 or TRBV12-4, the J gene TRBJ2-7; possible D gene TRBD2, 6 bases. The CDR3 is 13 amino acids. Trimming removed 6 bases from V and 0 bases from J, with 9 bases in between. CDR3 coding DNA: TGTGCCAGCAGGGGACTCAGCTCCTACGAGCAGTACTTC. This sequence encodes CASRGLSSYEQYF.

This clonotype was observed many times. The gene calls are TRBV6-5 and TRBJ1-1; D uncertain. In germline, CDR1 is MNHEY, CDR2 SVGAGI. V shed 0 bases and J shed 11 bases, with 13 bases lying between them. The CDR3 is made up of 13 amino acids. CDR3 sequence: CASSYSGQPWAFF. CDR3 coding DNA: TGTGCCAGCAGTTACTCTGGGCAGCCTTGGGCTTTCTTT.

This clonotype appeared a few times. This chain connects TRBV10-1 to TRBJ1-5; no definite D call. CDR1 is WNHNN, CDR2 SYGVQD, per germline (reference sequence). Trimming stripped 4 bases from V and 6 bases from J, with 10 bases between. This CDR3 comprises 13 residues. CDR3 sequence: CASSVGVGQPQHF. The CDR3 nucleotides read TGCGCCAGCAGTGTTGGGGTAGGTCAGCCCCAGCATTTT.

In its sample, this clonotype was seen a few times. V is TRBV20-1 and J is TRBJ1-6; 8 bases map to TRBD1. The CDR3 extends over 17 amino acids. CDR1 DFQATT and CDR2 SNEGSKA come from the germline V gene (reference sequence). The V and J ends lost 3 bases and 11 bases, in that order; junction bases with no gene match: 18. CDR3 in DNA: TGCAGTGCTAGCCCTTTTCGTGCAGGGGGCGGCCCGGCACCCCTCCACTTT. Its translation: CSASPFRAGGGPAPLHF.

There are a few counts of this clonotype. CDR3 nucleotide sequence: TGTGCCAGCACCATGGGAGGGAACACTGAAGCTTTCTTT. Translation gives CASTMGGNTEAFF. V is TRBV3-1 and J is TRBJ1-1; D is uncertain. Trimming removed 7 bases at V and 1 base at J, with 10 bases between. The CDR3 is made up of 13 amino acids. Germline CDR1 is LGHDT and CDR2 is YNNKEL (reference sequence).

The chain is built from TRBV6-1 and TRBJ1-1; D is ambiguous. Trimming took off 5 bases at V and 7 bases at J, with 14 bases between the two ends. The germline V gene encodes CDR1 MNHNS and CDR2 SASEGT. This CDR3 is built from 13 residues. CDR3 bases: TGTGCCAGCAGTTCCACCCCGGATGGTGAAGCTTTCTTT. This gives the protein CASSSTPDGEAFF.

The sample holds a few counts of this clonotype. The CDR3 is CASSSPTSSNEQFF. The CDR3 DNA sequence: TGTGCCAGCAGCTCCCCTACTAGTTCCAATGAGCAGTTCTTC. The chain joins TRBV7-9 to TRBJ2-1; D is perhaps TRBD2 (5 bases). V was trimmed by 4 bases and J by 6 bases, leaving 13 bases between them. Germline V CDR1 and CDR2: SEHNR, FQNEAQ (reference sequence). The CDR3 sequence is 14 residues long. Full variable domain (remainder filled in from reference TRBV7-9 and TRBJ2-1): DTGVSQNPRHKITKRGQNVTFRCDPISEHNRLYWYRQTLGQGPEFLTYFQNEAQLEKSRLLSDRFSAERPKGSFSTLEIQRTEQGDSAMYLCASSSPTSSNEQFFGPGTRLTVL.

This clonotype was counted a few times. This CDR3 reads CATSDHAGTGKGVSYNEQFF. The CDR3 DNA reads TGTGCCACCAGTGATCATGCTGGGACAGGGAAAGGAGTATCCTACAATGAGCAGTTCTTC. The chain combines TRBV24-1 with TRBJ2-1; TRBD1 agrees at 9 bases. With V trimmed by 3 bases and J by 1 base, 15 bases remained unmatched. Germline CDR1 KGHDR, CDR2 SFDVKD. This CDR3 is 20 amino acids long.

This clonotype was seen only a few times. The rearrangement links TRBV7-2 to TRBJ1-5; a weak D match, TRBD1 (6 bases). V was pared by 8 bases and J by 12 bases, with 20 bases between. This CDR3 has 13 residues. CDR1 is SGHTA and CDR2 is FQGNSA in the germline V gene. CDR3 amino acids: CASFWDNNQGQHF. As DNA, the CDR3 is TGTGCCAGCTTCTGGGACAACAATCAGGGCCAGCATTTT.

This clonotype appeared many times. The chain couples TRBV7-9 to TRBJ2-3; 9 bases agree with TRBD1. The V gene's germline CDR1 is SEHNR and CDR2 FQNEAQ (reference sequence). V lost 5 bases, J lost 2 bases, and 8 bases stayed unmatched. This CDR3 is 16 amino acids long. The CDR3 coding sequence is TGTGCCAGCAGCATACAGGGGGCCCAAATCACAGATACGCAGTATTTT. Encoded protein: CASSIQGAQITDTQYF.

This clonotype occurred a few times. CDR3 nucleotides: TGTGCCAGCAGCTTAGCCGGGACAGGGCGCTCACCCCTCCACTTT. Residues: CASSLAGTGRSPLHF. The rearrangement joins TRBV7-3 to TRBJ1-6; the match to TRBD1 covers 9 bases. The CDR3 sequence is 15 residues long. V lost 2 bases, J lost 10 bases, and 6 bases stayed unmatched. Looked up from germline, CDR1 is SGHTA and CDR2 is FQGTGA.

A few counts support this clonotype. V gene TRBV10-3 combines with J gene TRBJ1-3; D uncertain. The CDR3 spans 15 residues. Looked up from germline, CDR1 is ENHRY and CDR2 is SYGVKD. The V end was cut by 2 bases, the J end by 0 bases, with 8 bases between. The CDR3 coding sequence is TGTGCCATCAGTGAGGACGTCCGCTCTGGAAACACCATATATTTT. This codes for CAISEDVRSGNTIYF.

The V gene is TRBV29-1, the J gene TRBJ1-2; D possibly corresponds to TRBD1 (6 bases). Per the germline V gene, CDR1 is SQVTM and CDR2 is ANQGSEA. The CDR3 has 12 residues. V gave up 7 bases and J gave up 1 base, with 10 bases separating them. The CDR3 DNA reads as TGCAGCGCTGTACAGGGTAACTATGGCTACACCTTC. Residues: CSAVQGNYGYTF.

In this sample, this clonotype turned up many times. The chain links TRBV15 to TRBJ2-3; D call uncertain. V was shortened by 0 bases and J by 2 bases, with 6 bases between the two germline ends. CDR3 length: 14 residues. Germline values: CDR1 LNHNV, CDR2 YYDKDF (reference sequence). CDR3 in amino acids: CATSRDDITDTQYF. CDR3 in DNA: TGTGCCACCAGCAGAGATGACATCACAGATACGCAGTATTTT.

This clonotype has just a few counts. CDR3 nucleotide sequence: TGTGCCAGCAGTCCGCCCCCCGGGACTACAAATCAGCCCCAGCATTTT. Translation: CASSPPPGTTNQPQHF. V is TRBV6-1 and J is TRBJ1-5; a weak D match, TRBD1 (5 bases). Germline CDR1 is MNHNS and CDR2 is SASEGT. CDR3 length: 16 residues. The V end lost 5 bases, the J end lost 4 bases, and 18 bases lay between the germline ends.

The rearrangement links TRBV18 to TRBJ1-4; D is undetermined. In germline, CDR1 is KGHSH, CDR2 LQKENI. There are 14 residues in the CDR3. V lost 6 bases, J lost 0 bases, and 8 bases lay in between. CDR3 residues: CASSAFSTNEKLFF. CDR3 coding DNA: TGTGCCAGCTCGGCGTTTTCAACTAATGAAAAACTGTTTTTT.

The table lists this clonotype with a few counts. The rearrangement joins TRBV7-9 to TRBJ1-1; D is unclear. This CDR3 has 14 residues. Between the trimmed V and J ends, which lost 7 bases and 4 bases, there was a span of 16 bases. Looked up from germline, CDR1 is SEHNR and CDR2 is FQNEAQ (reference sequence). The CDR3 here is CASTRRARGTEAFF. The CDR3 DNA reads TGTGCCAGCACGCGGAGAGCTCGGGGCACTGAAGCTTTCTTT. The whole variable domain, remainder taken from reference TRBV7-9 and TRBJ1-1, is DTGVSQNPRHKITKRGQNVTFRCDPISEHNRLYWYRQTLGQGPEFLTYFQNEAQLEKSRLLSDRFSAERPKGSFSTLEIQRTEQGDSAMYLCASTRRARGTEAFFGQGTRLTVV.

On this clonotype itself: This sequence may be a read error, since a much larger clone differs from it by one base. V gene TRBV20-1 combines with J gene TRBJ1-5, with no clear D. The CDR3 length is 12 residues. The germline V gene has CDR1 DFQATT and CDR2 SNEGSKA (reference sequence). For the CDR3, the DNA is TGCAGTGCTGGAGATTGGGATCAGCCCCAGCATTTT. Residues: CSAGDWDQPQHF.

This clonotype was observed at least ten times. The chain is built from TRBV7-6 and TRBJ2-3, with 7 bases aligning to TRBD1. Germline V gene lookup returns CDR1 SGHVS and CDR2 FNYEAQ. This CDR3 comprises 17 residues. V lost 4 bases and J lost 3; bases outside the gene matches: 13. This CDR3 reads CASSSRQGYSGTDTQYF. The CDR3 nucleotides read TGTGCCAGCAGCTCGAGACAGGGATACAGCGGTACAGATACGCAGTATTTT.

This clonotype was recorded many times. J is TRBJ1-1 and V is TRBV20-1; D remains unclear. The CDR3 is 12 residues long. In germline, CDR1 is DFQATT, CDR2 SNEGSKA (reference sequence). V was cut by 4 bases and J by 1 base, with 7 bases left in between. In DNA, the CDR3 is TGCAGTGCTAAGGGATGGAACACTGAAGCTTTCTTT. Translated: CSAKGWNTEAFF.

At least ten counts were recorded for this clonotype. V is TRBV7-2 and J is TRBJ2-3, with 11 bases that match TRBD2. Germline trimming cut 10 bases from V and 4 bases from J; bases unmatched to any gene: 7. Per germline, CDR1 SGHTA and CDR2 FQGNSA. There are 14 residues in the CDR3. CDR3 in amino acids: CATASGGIADTQYF. CDR3 DNA: TGTGCCACCGCTAGCGGGGGGATCGCAGATACGCAGTATTTT.

In this sample, this clonotype turned up a few times. This chain links TRBV7-3 with TRBJ2-1; 10 nucleotides line up with TRBD1. CDR1 and CDR2 (germline): SGHTA, FQGTGA. The CDR3 is made up of 17 amino acids. Losses at the gene ends were 5 bases for V and 2 bases for J; bases not matched to a gene: 9. In DNA, the CDR3 is TGTGCCAGCAGCCCAAAAGTCGGGACAGGGGCCTACAATGAGCAGTTCTTC. It yields the protein CASSPKVGTGAYNEQFF.

This clonotype was found once. V is TRBV6-1 and J is TRBJ2-7, with TRBD2 as a possible D gene (6 bases). The CDR3 sequence is 15 residues long. V lost 8 bases and J 0 bases, leaving 17 bases between the germline ends. Germline values: CDR1 MNHNS, CDR2 SASEGT. The CDR3 reads CASRRDGGDSYEQYF. CDR3 sequence (DNA): TGTGCCAGCCGCAGGGACGGGGGAGACTCCTACGAGCAGTACTTC.

There are a few counts of this clonotype. The V gene is TRBV27, the J gene TRBJ2-1; a possible D gene is TRBD1 (6 bases). Looked up from germline, CDR1 is MNHEY and CDR2 is SMNVEV (reference sequence). The CDR3 has 14 amino acids. V was shortened by 2 bases and J by 5 bases, with 10 bases between the two germline ends. The CDR3 coding sequence is TGTGCCAGCAGTTTAGTGGGGACACACAATGAGCAGTTCTTC. Protein product: CASSLVGTHNEQFF.

This clonotype occurred many times. This chain joins TRBV2 and TRBJ2-6; D may correspond to TRBD1 or TRBD2 (5 bases each). The germline CDR1 and CDR2 sequences are SNHLY and FYNNEI. The CDR3 is made up of 16 amino acids. V was clipped by 6 bases and J by 0 bases, with 12 bases between them. The CDR3 region has the DNA TGTGCCAGCAGCGGGGACGCAGTCTCTGGGGCCAACGTCCTGACTTTC. Translated, it gives CASSGDAVSGANVLTF.

In this sample, this clonotype turned up many times. The CDR3 nucleotides read TGCAGTGCTAGGGGACAGGGGCGACAAGAGACCCAGTACTTC. Amino acids: CSARGQGRQETQYF. The chain recombines TRBV20-1 with TRBJ2-5, with 10 bases fitting TRBD1. Germline V lookup: CDR1 DFQATT, CDR2 SNEGSKA (reference sequence). V shed 3 bases and J 2 bases; nucleotides not matched to a gene: 3. There are 14 residues in the CDR3.

The rearrangement joins TRBV5-1 to TRBJ1-6, with 9 bases that match TRBD1. The CDR3 has 17 residues. After removal of 0 bases from V and 10 bases from J, the junction contained 11 bases not matched to a gene. CDR1 is SGHRS, CDR2 YFSETQ, per germline. The CDR3 DNA reads TGCGCCAGCAGCTTGGATTCGGGACAGGGATCGCAGTCACCCCTCCACTTT. It yields the protein CASSLDSGQGSQSPLHF.